The 13 T cell receptor beta chains below all came from one sample that was sequenced in a study of regulatory T cells in long-lasting Graves disease. Time point denoted: newly diagnosed GD, antithyroid drugs for less than 3 months. Following extraction of RNA from PBMCs, that RNA was used to make the TCR library. Sequencing libraries for TCR beta were prepared with iRepertoire HTBI primers and Arm-PCR of CDR3 regions. TCRdb passed the multiplex PCR reads through MiXCR, listing each CDR3 protein once. This table has some 340,000 distinct CDR3 sequences, about 10% appearing once. The sample was also linked to a second study, of T cells in Graves' hyperthyroidism and ophthalmopathy.

The sample here was peripheral blood mononuclear cells (PBMCs), taken at new diagnosis, from a patient treated with antithyroid drugs. Receptors originate from a woman between 18 and 29 years old with Graves disease.

The chain has TRBV7-9 and TRBJ1-2; D ambiguous. Germline CDR1 and CDR2: SEHNR and FQNEAQ (reference sequence). The CDR3 covers 15 residues. V lost 7 bases and J 0 bases, leaving 15 bases between the germline ends. The CDR3 spells CASTLDSFANYGYTF. The CDR3 DNA follows: TGTGCCAGCACCCTAGATAGCTTTGCTAACTATGGCTACACCTTC.

This clonotype has a handful of counts. In nucleotides, the CDR3 is TGCAGTGCTAGAGATCCGGCGCAGAGCTCCTATAATTCACCCCTCCACTTT. Translated: CSARDPAQSSYNSPLHF. The chain is built from TRBV20-1 and TRBJ1-6; the D is unclear. V was trimmed by 0 bases and J by 0 bases, leaving 12 bases between them. This CDR3 comprises 17 residues. Germline-derived CDR1 and CDR2 are DFQATT and SNEGSKA (reference sequence).

This clonotype was recorded a few times. One base away lies a much larger clone, so this may be a sequencing read error. The chain carries TRBV11-2 and TRBJ1-1; TRBD1 is a possible D gene (5 bases). Between the trimmed V and J ends, which lost 1 base and 9 bases, there was a span of 15 bases. Germline CDR1 SGHAT, CDR2 FQNNGV. CDR3 length: 14 amino acids. CDR3 in amino acids: CASSLGQGGSKAFF. The CDR3 DNA sequence: TGTGCCAGCAGCTTAGGGCAGGGCGGGAGTAAAGCTTTCTTT.

Of note for this clonotype: A much bigger clone sits one base away, suggesting this may be a read error. This chain uses TRBV7-3 with TRBJ2-2; 7 nucleotides align to TRBD1. There are 17 residues in the CDR3. Germline V gene lookup returns CDR1 SGHTA and CDR2 FQGTGA. The CDR3 spells CASSLGGTAKNTRELFF. CDR3 DNA: TGTGCCAGCAGCCTAGGTGGGACAGCTAAGAACACCAGGGAGCTGTTTTTT. The whole variable domain, remainder taken from reference TRBV7-3 and TRBJ2-2, is GAGVSQTPSNKVTEKGKYVELRCDPISGHTALYWYRQSLGQGPEFLIYFQGTGAADDSGLPNDRFFAVRPEGSVSTLKIQRTERGDSAVYLCASSLGGTAKNTRELFFGEGSRLTVL.

This clonotype has just a few counts. The chain carries TRBV25-1 and TRBJ1-1; D is undetermined. Deletions cut 4 bases from V and 3 bases from J, with 9 bases between. This CDR3 spans 13 amino acids. Germline CDR1 MGHDK, CDR2 SYGVNS. CDR3 region: CASSVGRDTEAFF. The CDR3 region has the DNA TGTGCCAGCAGTGTAGGGAGGGACACTGAAGCTTTCTTT.

This clonotype was seen ten or more times. The rearrangement joins TRBV5-1 to TRBJ1-2, with no clear D. With 4 bases removed from V and 2 bases from J, the gap between germline ends came to 9 bases. The length of the CDR3 is 13 residues. Germline V lookup: CDR1 SGHRS, CDR2 YFSETQ. The chain's CDR3 is CASSEPGNYGYTF. The CDR3 DNA reads as TGCGCCAGCAGCGAGCCCGGAAACTATGGCTACACCTTC. The full variable domain, rest sourced from reference TRBV5-1 and TRBJ1-2, is KAGVTQTPRYLIKTRGQQVTLSCSPISGHRSVSWYQQTPGQGLQFLFEYFSETQRNKGNFPGRFSGRQFSNSRSEMNVSTLELGDSALYLCASSEPGNYGYTFGSGTRLTVV.

This clonotype was recorded at least ten times. The chain links TRBV15 to TRBJ2-2, with 13 positions matching TRBD2. V trimming: 5 bases; J trimming: 3 bases; junction bases outside the gene matches: 0. The length of the CDR3 is 15 residues. Looked up from germline, CDR1 is LNHNV and CDR2 is YYDKDF (reference sequence). CDR3 in DNA: TGTGCCACCAGCGGACTAGCGGGAGACACCGGGGAGCTGTTTTTT. This codes for CATSGLAGDTGELFF.

This clonotype was observed many times. The rearrangement links TRBV6-2 or TRBV6-3 to TRBJ2-2; a weak D match, TRBD1 (6 bases). This CDR3 has 17 amino acids. Trimming shortened V by 2 bases and J by 1 base, and 14 bases separated the two germline ends. From germline, CDR1 is MNHEY and CDR2 SVGEGT. The CDR3, as DNA: TGTGCCAGCAGTTACGCCGTCGGGACACTGAACACCGGGGAGCTGTTTTTT. Amino acid sequence: CASSYAVGTLNTGELFF.

There are a few counts of this clonotype. The V and J genes are TRBV6-5 and TRBJ1-1, with unresolved D. V lost 2 bases and J 4 bases, leaving 17 bases between the germline ends. The CDR3 spans 16 residues. Germline-derived CDR1 and CDR2 are MNHEY and SVGAGI. Written as DNA, the CDR3 is TGTGCCAGCAGTTACGTATTGATGGTGGAGGGCACTGAAGCTTTCTTT. Protein sequence: CASSYVLMVEGTEAFF.

Worth noting for this clonotype: This is likely an artifact of a read error, given a far larger clone one base away. The V gene is TRBV7-9, the J gene TRBJ2-7; TRBD2 aligns across 7 bases. Trimming took 5 bases from V and 0 from J; bases not matched to a gene: 10. CDR3 size: 16 residues. Germline assignment: CDR1 SEHNR and CDR2 FQNEAQ (reference sequence). CDR3 DNA sequence: TGTGCCAGCAGCAGAGCCCGATGGGAGGGCTCCTACGAGCAGTACTTC. Its protein is CASSRARWEGSYEQYF.

This clonotype has ten or more counts. The chain links TRBV30 to TRBJ2-4; D gene uncertain. V was shortened by 5 bases and J by 1 base, with 9 bases between the two germline ends. Germline-derived CDR1 and CDR2 are GTSNPN and SVGIG (reference sequence). The length of the CDR3 is 13 residues. CDR3 in DNA: TGTGCCTGGGTAGGATGGGCCAAAAACATTCAGTACTTC. Translating it yields CAWVGWAKNIQYF.

This clonotype was counted many times. The chain links TRBV28 to TRBJ1-2; no firm D call. V was shortened by 1 base and J by 2 bases, with 8 bases between the two germline ends. Germline V CDR1 and CDR2: MDHEN, SYDVKM. The CDR3 has 14 amino acids. The CDR3 sequence: CASSLSRTNYGYTF. For the CDR3, the DNA is TGTGCCAGCAGTTTATCCAGAACGAACTATGGCTACACCTTC.

This clonotype has ten or more counts. J is TRBJ2-3 and V is TRBV11-1; TRBD2 is a possible D gene (5 bases). CDR1 SGHAT and CDR2 FQDESV come from the germline V gene (reference sequence). Trimming removed 2 bases at V and 6 bases at J, with 15 bases between. This CDR3 contains 15 residues. The CDR3 loop is CASSLSSGKRDTQYF. In DNA form, the CDR3 reads TGTGCCAGCAGCTTATCCTCGGGGAAACGGGATACGCAGTATTTT. Combining the CDR3 with reference TRBV11-1 and TRBJ2-3 gives the whole variable domain EAEVAQSPRYKITEKSQAVAFWCDPISGHATLYWYRQILGQGPELLVQFQDESVVDDSQLPKDRFSAERLKGVDSTLKIQPAELGDSAMYLCASSLSSGKRDTQYFGPGTRLTVL.